Below, one T cell receptor (beta chain) is given with its context. Its antigen remains unknown. This record comes from a study of shared clonotypes between healthy human individuals. Method: immunoSEQ multiplex PCR; TCRdb's copy keeps in-frame clones and lacks some. The data hold around 700,000 clones, with 60% to 80% observed a single time. Study results and limitations: Larger estimated richness was generally recorded for naive subsets relative to memory subsets.

CDR1 and CDR2 (germline): SEHNR, FQNEAQ (reference sequence). The CDR3 has 18 residues. Trimming took 5 bases from V and 7 from J, leaving 27 bases between them. The sequence was obtained from a woman aged 25 to 45 in good health. Sample: memory CD4+ T cells sorted from blood. The subset: CD45RA-negative fraction. The gene calls are TRBV7-9 and TRBJ2-1; possible D gene TRBD2, 5 bases. The CDR3 loop reads CASSPPRVTGWVVNEQFF. Written as DNA, the CDR3 is TGTGCCAGCAGCCCTCCGAGGGTGACGGGATGGGTTGTGAATGAGCAGTTCTTC.